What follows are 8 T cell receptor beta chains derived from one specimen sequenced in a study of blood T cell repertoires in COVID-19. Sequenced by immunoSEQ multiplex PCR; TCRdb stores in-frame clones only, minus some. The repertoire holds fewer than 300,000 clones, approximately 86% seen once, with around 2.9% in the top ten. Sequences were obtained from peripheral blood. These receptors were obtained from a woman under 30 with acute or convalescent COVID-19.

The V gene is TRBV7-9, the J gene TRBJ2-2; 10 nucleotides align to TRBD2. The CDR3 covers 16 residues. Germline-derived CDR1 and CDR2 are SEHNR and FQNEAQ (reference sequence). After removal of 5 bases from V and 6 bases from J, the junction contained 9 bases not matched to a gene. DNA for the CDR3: TGTGCCAGCAGCCTCGCTCTAGCGGGAGTGGCCGGGGAGCTGTTTTTT. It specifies CASSLALAGVAGELFF. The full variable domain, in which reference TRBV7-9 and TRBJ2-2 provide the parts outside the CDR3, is DTGVSQNPRHKITKRGQNVTFRCDPISEHNRLYWYRQTLGQGPEFLTYFQNEAQLEKSRLLSDRFSAERPKGSFSTLEIQRTEQGDSAMYLCASSLALAGVAGELFFGEGSRLTVL.

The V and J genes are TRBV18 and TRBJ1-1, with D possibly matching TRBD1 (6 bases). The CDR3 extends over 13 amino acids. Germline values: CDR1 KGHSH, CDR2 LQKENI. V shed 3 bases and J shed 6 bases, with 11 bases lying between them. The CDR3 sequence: CASSPGGRSEAFF. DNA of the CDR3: TGTGCCAGCTCACCCGGGGGGCGGTCTGAAGCTTTCTTT. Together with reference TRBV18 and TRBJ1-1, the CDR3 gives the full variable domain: NAGVMQNPRHLVRRRGQEARLRCSPMKGHSHVYWYRQLPEEGLKFMVYLQKENIIDESGMPKERFSAEFPKEGPSILRIQQVVRGDSAAYFCASSPGGRSEAFFGQGTRLTVV.

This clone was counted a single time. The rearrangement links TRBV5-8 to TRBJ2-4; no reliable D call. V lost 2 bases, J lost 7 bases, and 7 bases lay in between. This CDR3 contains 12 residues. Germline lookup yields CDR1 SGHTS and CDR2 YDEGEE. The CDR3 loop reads CASSFTVNIQYF. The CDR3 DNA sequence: TGTGCCAGCAGCTTTACTGTGAACATTCAGTACTTC.

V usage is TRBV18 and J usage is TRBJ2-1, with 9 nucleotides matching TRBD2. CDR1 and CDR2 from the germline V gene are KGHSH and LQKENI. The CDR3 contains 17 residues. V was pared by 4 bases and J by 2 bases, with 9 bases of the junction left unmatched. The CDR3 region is CASSLEAGGRTYNEQFF. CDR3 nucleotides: TGTGCCAGCTCACTCGAAGCGGGAGGTCGTACCTACAATGAGCAGTTCTTC.

CDR3 nucleotides: TGTGCCAGTAGTCTTAGACAGGGGTTAAGGGGCAATCAGCCCCAGCATTTT. Translating it yields CASSLRQGLRGNQPQHF. This chain uses TRBV19 with TRBJ1-5; 8 bases are a match to TRBD1. With V trimmed by 5 bases and J by 2 bases, 11 bases remained unmatched. Germline assignment: CDR1 LNHDA and CDR2 SQIVND (reference sequence). The CDR3 loop spans 17 amino acids.

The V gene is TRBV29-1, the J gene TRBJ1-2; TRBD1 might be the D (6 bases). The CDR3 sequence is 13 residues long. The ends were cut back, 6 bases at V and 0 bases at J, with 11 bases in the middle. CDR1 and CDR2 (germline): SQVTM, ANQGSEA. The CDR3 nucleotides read TGCAGCGTAGACAGGACAGCTAACTATGGCTACACCTTC. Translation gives CSVDRTANYGYTF. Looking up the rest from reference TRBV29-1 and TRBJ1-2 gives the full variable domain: SAVISQKPSRDICQRGTSLTIQCQVDSQVTMMFWYRQQPGQSLTLIATANQGSEATYESGFVIDKFPISRPNLTFSTLTVSNMSPEDSSIYLCSVDRTANYGYTFGSGTRLTVV.

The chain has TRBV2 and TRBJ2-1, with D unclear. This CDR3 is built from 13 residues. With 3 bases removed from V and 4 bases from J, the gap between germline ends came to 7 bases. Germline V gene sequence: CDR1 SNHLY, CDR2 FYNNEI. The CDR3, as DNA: TGTGCCAGCAGTGAGTCACAGTACAATGAGCAGTTCTTC. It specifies CASSESQYNEQFF.

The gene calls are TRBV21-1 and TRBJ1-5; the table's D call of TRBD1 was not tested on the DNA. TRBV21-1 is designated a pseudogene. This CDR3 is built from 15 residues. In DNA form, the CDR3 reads TGTGCCAGCAGCGATGGACAGGATGGCAATCAGCCCCAGCATTTT. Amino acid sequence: CASSDGQDGNQPQHF.